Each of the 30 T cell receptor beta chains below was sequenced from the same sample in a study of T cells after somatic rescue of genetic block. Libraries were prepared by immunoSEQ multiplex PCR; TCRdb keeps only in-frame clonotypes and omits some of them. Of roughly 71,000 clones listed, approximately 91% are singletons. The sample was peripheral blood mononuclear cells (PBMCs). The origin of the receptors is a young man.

CDR3 residues: CASSPSRRFYGYTF. In nucleotides, the CDR3 is TGTGCCAGCAGCCCCTCACGCAGGTTTTATGGCTACACCTTC. The V and J genes are TRBV5-8 and TRBJ1-2; D gene ambiguous. This CDR3 spans 14 amino acids. V was shortened by 4 bases and J by 5 bases, with 15 bases between the two germline ends. Germline V CDR1 and CDR2: SGHTS, YDEGEE.

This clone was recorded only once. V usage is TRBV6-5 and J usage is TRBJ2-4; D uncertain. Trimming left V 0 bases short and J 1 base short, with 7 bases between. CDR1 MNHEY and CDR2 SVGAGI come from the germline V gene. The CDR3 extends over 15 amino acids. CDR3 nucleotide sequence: TGTGCCAGCAGTTACTCGGTGGGGGCCAAAAACATTCAGTACTTC. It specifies CASSYSVGAKNIQYF.

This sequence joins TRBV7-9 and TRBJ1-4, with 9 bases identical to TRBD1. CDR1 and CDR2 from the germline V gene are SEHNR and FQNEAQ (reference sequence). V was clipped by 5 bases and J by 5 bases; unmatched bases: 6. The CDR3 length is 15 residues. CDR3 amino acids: CASSPSDRGNEKLFF. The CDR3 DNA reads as TGTGCCAGCAGCCCATCGGACAGGGGAAATGAAAAACTGTTTTTT.

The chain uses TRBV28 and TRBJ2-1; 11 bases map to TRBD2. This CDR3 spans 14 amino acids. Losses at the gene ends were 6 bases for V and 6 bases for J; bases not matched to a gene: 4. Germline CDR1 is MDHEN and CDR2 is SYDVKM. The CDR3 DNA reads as TGTGCCAGCAGCACTAGCGGGAGAGTCAATGAGCAGTTCTTC. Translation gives CASSTSGRVNEQFF.

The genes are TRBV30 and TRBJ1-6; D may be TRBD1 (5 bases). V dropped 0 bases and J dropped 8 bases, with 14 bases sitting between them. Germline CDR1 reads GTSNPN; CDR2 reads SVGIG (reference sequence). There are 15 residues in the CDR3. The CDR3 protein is CAWSVRGRGDSPLHF. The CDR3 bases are TGTGCCTGGAGTGTACGGGGCAGAGGGGATTCACCCCTCCACTTT.

The CDR3 coding sequence is TGTGCCAGCAGTTCCCCTAGCGGGGTGGCCTCAAGATACTTC. It codes for CASSSPSGVASRYF. V gene TRBV28 combines with J gene TRBJ2-7, with 9 bases matching TRBD2. The CDR3 consists of 14 residues. Germline CDR1 and CDR2: MDHEN and SYDVKM. The V segment lost 4 bases and the J segment 13 bases; nucleotides outside the gene matches: 14.

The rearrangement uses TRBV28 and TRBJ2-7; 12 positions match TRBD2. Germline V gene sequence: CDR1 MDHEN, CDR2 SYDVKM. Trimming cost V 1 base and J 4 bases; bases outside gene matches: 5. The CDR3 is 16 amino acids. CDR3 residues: CASSLFGLAGKYEQYF. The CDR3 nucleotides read TGTGCCAGCAGTTTATTCGGACTAGCGGGAAAATACGAGCAGTACTTC.

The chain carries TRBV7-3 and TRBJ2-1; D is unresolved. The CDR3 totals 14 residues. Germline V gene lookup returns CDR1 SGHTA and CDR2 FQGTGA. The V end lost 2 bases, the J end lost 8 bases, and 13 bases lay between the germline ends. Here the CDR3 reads CASSLGDGLDEQFF. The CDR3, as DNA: TGTGCCAGCAGCTTAGGAGACGGGTTAGATGAGCAGTTCTTC.

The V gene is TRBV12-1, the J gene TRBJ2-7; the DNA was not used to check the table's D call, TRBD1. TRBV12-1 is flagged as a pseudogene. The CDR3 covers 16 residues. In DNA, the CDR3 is TGTGCCAGCAGCGGGGTCCGGGACAGGGAATCCTACGAGCAGTACTTC. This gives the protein CASSGVRDRESYEQYF.

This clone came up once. The CDR3 DNA reads TGTGCCAGCAGCTTAGGTGGGGCATTGAACACTGAAGCTTTCTTT. Translated, it gives CASSLGGALNTEAFF. V and J are TRBV7-2 and TRBJ1-1; D possibly corresponds to TRBD1 (5 bases). The V gene lost 1 base and the J gene lost 0 bases, with 9 bases spanning the gap. The CDR3 covers 15 residues. The germline CDR1 and CDR2 sequences are SGHTA and FQGNSA.

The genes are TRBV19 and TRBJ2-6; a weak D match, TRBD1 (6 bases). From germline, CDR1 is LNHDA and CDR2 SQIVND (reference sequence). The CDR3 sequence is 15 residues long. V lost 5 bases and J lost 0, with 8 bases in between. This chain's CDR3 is CASSEGGSGANVLTF. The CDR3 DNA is TGTGCCAGTAGTGAAGGGGGCTCTGGGGCCAACGTCCTGACTTTC.

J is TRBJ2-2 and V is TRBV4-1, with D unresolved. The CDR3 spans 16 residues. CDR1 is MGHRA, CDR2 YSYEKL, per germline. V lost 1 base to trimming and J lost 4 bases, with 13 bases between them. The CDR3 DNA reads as TGCGCCAGCAGCCAAGGAACGATAGAGTCCACCGGGGAGCTGTTTTTT. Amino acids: CASSQGTIESTGELFF.

This CDR3 reads CASSPRTGAREQFF. CDR3 bases: TGTGCCAGCAGTCCCCGGACAGGAGCCAGGGAGCAGTTCTTC. V and J are TRBV6-5 and TRBJ2-1; 7 nucleotides agree with TRBD1. The length of the CDR3 is 14 residues. CDR1 and CDR2 (germline): MNHEY, SVGAGI. The trim removed 5 bases at V and 10 bases at J, leaving 11 bases unmatched.

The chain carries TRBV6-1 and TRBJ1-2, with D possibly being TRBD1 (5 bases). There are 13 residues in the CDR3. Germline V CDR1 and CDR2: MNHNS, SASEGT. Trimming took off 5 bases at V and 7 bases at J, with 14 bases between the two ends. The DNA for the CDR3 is TGTGCCAGCAGTCAACAGGTATTACGTGGCTACACCTTC. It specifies CASSQQVLRGYTF.

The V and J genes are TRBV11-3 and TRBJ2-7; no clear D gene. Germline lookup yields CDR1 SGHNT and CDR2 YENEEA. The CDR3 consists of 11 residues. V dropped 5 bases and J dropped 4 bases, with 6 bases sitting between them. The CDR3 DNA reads TGTGCCAGCAGCCCCGCTTACGAGCAGTACTTC. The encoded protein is CASSPAYEQYF.

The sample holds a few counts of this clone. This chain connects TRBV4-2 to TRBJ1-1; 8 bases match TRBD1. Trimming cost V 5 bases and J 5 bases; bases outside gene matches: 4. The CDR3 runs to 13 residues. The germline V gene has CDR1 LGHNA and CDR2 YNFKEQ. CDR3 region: CASSRQGRTEAFF. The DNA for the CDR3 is TGTGCCAGCAGCAGACAGGGGCGGACTGAAGCTTTCTTT.

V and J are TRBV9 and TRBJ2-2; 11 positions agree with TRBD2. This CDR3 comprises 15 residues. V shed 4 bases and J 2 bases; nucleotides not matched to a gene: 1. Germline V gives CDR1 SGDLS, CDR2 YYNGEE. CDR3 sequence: CASSTSGGNTGELFF. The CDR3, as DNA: TGTGCCAGCAGCACTAGCGGGGGAAACACCGGGGAGCTGTTTTTT.

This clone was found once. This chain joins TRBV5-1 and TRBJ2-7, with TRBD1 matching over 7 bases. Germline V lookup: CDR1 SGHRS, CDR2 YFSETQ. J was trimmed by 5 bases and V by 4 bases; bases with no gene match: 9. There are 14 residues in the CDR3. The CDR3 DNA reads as TGCGCCAGCAGCGCCATGGACAGGATGAACGAGCAGTACTTC. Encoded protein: CASSAMDRMNEQYF. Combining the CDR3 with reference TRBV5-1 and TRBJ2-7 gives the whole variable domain KAGVTQTPRYLIKTRGQQVTLSCSPISGHRSVSWYQQTPGQGLQFLFEYFSETQRNKGNFPGRFSGRQFSNSRSEMNVSTLELGDSALYLCASSAMDRMNEQYFGPGTRLTVT.

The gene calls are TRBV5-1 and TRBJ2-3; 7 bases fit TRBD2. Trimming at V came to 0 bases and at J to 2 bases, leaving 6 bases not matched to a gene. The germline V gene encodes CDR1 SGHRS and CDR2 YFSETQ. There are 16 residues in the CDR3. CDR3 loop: CASSLVRLADTDTQYF. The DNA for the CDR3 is TGCGCCAGCAGCTTGGTAAGGCTAGCGGACACAGATACGCAGTATTTT.

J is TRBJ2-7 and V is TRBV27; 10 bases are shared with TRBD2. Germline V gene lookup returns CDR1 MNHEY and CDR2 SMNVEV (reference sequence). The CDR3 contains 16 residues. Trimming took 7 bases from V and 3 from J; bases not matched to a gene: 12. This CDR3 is CASKAPRLAGIYEQYF. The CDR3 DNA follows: TGTGCCAGCAAAGCACCAAGACTAGCGGGTATCTACGAGCAGTACTTC.

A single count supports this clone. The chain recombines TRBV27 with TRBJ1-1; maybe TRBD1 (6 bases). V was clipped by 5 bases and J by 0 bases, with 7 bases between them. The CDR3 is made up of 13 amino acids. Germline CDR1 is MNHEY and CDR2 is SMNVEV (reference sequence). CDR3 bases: TGTGCCAGCAGTGGGGGCTTGAACACTGAAGCTTTCTTT. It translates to CASSGGLNTEAFF.

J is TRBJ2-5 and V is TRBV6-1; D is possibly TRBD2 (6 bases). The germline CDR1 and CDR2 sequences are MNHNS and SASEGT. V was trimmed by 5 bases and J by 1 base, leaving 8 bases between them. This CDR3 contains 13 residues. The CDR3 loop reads CASSRDFQETQYF. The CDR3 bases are TGTGCCAGCAGTAGGGACTTCCAAGAGACCCAGTACTTC.

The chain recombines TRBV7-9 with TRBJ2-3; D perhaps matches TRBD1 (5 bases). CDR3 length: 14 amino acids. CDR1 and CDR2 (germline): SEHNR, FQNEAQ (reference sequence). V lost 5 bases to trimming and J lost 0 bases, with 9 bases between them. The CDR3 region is CASSPRQSTDTQYF. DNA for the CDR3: TGTGCCAGCAGCCCAAGACAGAGCACAGATACGCAGTATTTT.

DNA for the CDR3: TGTGCCAGCAGTTACTCGATTAGCGGGAGTCCCGGGGAGCTGTTTTTT. Protein sequence: CASSYSISGSPGELFF. V and J are TRBV6-5 and TRBJ2-2; 9 positions match TRBD2. Germline V gene lookup returns CDR1 MNHEY and CDR2 SVGAGI. The trim removed 0 bases at V and 6 bases at J, leaving 5 bases unmatched. This CDR3 has 16 residues.

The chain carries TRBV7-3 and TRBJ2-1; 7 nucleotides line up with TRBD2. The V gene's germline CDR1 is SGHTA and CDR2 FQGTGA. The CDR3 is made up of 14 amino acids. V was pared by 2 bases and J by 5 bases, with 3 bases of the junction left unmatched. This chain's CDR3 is CASSLGGGDNEQFF. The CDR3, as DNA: TGTGCCAGCAGCTTAGGGGGAGGGGACAATGAGCAGTTCTTC.

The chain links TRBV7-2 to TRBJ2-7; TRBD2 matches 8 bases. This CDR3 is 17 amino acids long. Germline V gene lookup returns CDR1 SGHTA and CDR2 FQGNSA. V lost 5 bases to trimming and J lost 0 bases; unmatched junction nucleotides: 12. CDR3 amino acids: CASSGPRGGGNSYEQYF. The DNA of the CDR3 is TGTGCCAGCAGCGGCCCTCGGGGCGGGGGGAACTCCTACGAGCAGTACTTC.

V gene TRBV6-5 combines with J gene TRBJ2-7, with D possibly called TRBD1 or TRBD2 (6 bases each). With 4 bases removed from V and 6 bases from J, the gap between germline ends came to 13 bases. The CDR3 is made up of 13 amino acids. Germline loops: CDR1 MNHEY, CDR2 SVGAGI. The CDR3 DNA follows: TGTGCCAGCAGTTTAACGGGGGCGTCCGAGCAGTACTTC. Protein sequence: CASSLTGASEQYF.

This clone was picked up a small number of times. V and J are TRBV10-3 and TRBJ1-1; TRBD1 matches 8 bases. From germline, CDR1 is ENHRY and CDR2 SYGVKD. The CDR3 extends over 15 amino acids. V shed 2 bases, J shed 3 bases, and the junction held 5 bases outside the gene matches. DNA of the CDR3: TGTGCCATCAGTGAGAGACAGGGGCGGGACACTGAAGCTTTCTTT. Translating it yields CAISERQGRDTEAFF.

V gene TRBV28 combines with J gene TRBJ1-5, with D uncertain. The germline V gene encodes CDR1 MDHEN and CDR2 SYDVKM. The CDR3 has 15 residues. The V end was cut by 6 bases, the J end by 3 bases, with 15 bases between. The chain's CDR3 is CASSPRRQHNQPQHF. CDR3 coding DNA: TGTGCCAGCAGCCCGCGGCGGCAGCACAATCAGCCCCAGCATTTT.

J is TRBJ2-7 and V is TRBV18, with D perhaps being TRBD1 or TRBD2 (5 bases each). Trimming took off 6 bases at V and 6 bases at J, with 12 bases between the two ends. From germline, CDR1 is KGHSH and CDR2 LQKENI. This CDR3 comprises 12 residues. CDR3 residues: CASSWAGAEQYF. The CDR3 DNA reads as TGTGCCAGCTCCTGGGCCGGGGCCGAGCAGTACTTC.